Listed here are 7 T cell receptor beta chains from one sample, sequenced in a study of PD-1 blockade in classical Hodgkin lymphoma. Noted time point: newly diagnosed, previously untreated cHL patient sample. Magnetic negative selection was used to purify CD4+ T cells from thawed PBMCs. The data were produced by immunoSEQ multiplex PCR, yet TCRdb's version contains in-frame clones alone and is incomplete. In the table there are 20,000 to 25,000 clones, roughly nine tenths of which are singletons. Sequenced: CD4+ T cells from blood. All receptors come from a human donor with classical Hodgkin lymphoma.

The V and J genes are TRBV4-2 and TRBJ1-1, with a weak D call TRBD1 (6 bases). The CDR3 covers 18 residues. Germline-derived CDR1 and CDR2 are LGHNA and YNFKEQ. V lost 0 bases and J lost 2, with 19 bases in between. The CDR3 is CASSQDRRTGGRNTEAFF. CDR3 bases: TGTGCCAGCAGCCAAGATCGTCGTACCGGGGGCCGTAACACTGAAGCTTTCTTT.

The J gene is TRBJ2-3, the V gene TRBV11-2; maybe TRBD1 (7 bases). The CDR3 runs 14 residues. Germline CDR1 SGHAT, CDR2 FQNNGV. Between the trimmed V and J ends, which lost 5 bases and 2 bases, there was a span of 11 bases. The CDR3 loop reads CASSRRGDTDTQYF. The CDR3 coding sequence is TGTGCCAGCAGCCGCAGGGGGGACACAGATACGCAGTATTTT.

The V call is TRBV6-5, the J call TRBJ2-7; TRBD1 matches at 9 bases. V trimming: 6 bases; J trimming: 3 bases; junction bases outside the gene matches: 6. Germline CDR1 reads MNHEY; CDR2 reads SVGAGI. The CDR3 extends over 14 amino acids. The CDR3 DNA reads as TGTGCCAGCAGAGACCGGGACAGGGTCTACGAGCAGTACTTC. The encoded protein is CASRDRDRVYEQYF.

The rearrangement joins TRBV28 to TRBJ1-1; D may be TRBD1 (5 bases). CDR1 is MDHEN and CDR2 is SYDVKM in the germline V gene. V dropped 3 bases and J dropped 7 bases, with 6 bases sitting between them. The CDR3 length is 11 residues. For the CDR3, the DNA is TGTGCCAGCAGTTTGGGGGGTGAAGCTTTCTTT. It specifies CASSLGGEAFF.

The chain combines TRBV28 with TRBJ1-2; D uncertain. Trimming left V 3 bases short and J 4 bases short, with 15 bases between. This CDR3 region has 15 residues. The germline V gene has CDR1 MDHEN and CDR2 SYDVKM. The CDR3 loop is CASSFQLGTSYGYTF. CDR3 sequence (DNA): TGTGCCAGCAGTTTTCAACTGGGAACCTCCTATGGCTACACCTTC.

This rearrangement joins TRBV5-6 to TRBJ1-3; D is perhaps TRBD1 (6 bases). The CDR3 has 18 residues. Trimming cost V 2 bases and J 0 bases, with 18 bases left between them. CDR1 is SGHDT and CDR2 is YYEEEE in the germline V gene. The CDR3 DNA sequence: TGTGCCAGCAGCTTCCACAGGGTGCACCTCCGCTCTGGAAACACCATATATTTT. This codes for CASSFHRVHLRSGNTIYF.

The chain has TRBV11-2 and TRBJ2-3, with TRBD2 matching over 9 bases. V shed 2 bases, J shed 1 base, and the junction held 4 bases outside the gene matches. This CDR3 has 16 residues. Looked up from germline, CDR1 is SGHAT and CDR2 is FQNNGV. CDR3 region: CASSLRLAVGTDTQYF. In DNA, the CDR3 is TGTGCCAGCAGCTTAAGACTAGCGGTAGGCACAGATACGCAGTATTTT.